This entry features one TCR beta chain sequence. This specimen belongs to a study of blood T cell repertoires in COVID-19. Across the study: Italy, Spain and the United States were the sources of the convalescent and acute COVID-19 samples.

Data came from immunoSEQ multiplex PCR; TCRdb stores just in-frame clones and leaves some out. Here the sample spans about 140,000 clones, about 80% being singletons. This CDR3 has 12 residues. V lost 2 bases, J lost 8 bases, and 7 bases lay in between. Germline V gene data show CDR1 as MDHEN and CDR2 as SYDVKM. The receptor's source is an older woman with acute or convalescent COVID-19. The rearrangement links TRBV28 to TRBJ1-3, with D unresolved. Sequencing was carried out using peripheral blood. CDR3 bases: TGTGCCAGCAGTTTAACGGGATACACCATATATTTT. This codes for CASSLTGYTIYF.